This T cell receptor (beta chain) comes out of a study of blood T cell repertoires in COVID-19. Study in general: Spain, Italy and the United States supplied samples that represented acute and convalescent COVID-19. The analysed material was cDNA or gDNA that came from T cells, B-cell-depleted T cells, or PBMCs.

V lost 5 bases and J lost 2; bases outside the gene matches: 7. The CDR3 has 15 amino acids. Germline assignment: CDR1 SGDLS and CDR2 YYNGEE. Methods used by the authors: Amplifying reference gene primers gave estimates of nucleated cell counts. Clones were sequenced by immunoSEQ multiplex PCR, and TCRdb holds only the in-frame ones, with some missing. Clonal size and the V and J genes are those of that table, whereas D and trimming came from the DNA. Of about 180,000 clones in the sample, 80% to 90% were seen once. This sequence joins TRBV9 and TRBJ1-3; 7 nucleotides line up with TRBD1. Sequencing input: peripheral blood. This receptor was obtained from a man aged 55 to 69 with acute or convalescent COVID-19. CDR3 protein: CASSIDRVAGNTIYF. The CDR3 DNA reads as TGTGCCAGCAGTATAGACAGGGTTGCTGGAAACACCATATATTTT.